This T cell receptor beta chain was identified during a study of blood T cells in healthy people across ages. Germline lookup yields CDR1 LNHNV and CDR2 YYDKDF (reference sequence). The CDR3 loop spans 15 amino acids. V shed 0 bases and J 8 bases; nucleotides not matched to a gene: 9. There were healthy Caucasian individuals from Russia, aged about 6 to 95, serving as donors. This clonotype has a handful of counts. The second PCR ran about 6 to 11 cycles with a sample-barcoded 5' primer and J-beta primers. In TCRdb, the 5' RACE reads were re-called with MiXCR into one record per CDR3 protein. In the table there are around 800,000 distinct CDR3 sequences, 46% of which are singletons.

The genes are TRBV15 and TRBJ1-2; 7 positions agree with TRBD1. The sample consisted of blood. The sequence derives from an elderly man in good health. DNA of the CDR3: TGTGCCACCAGCAGAGAGACAGGGATAAAGGGCGGCTACACCTTC. It yields the protein CATSRETGIKGGYTF.